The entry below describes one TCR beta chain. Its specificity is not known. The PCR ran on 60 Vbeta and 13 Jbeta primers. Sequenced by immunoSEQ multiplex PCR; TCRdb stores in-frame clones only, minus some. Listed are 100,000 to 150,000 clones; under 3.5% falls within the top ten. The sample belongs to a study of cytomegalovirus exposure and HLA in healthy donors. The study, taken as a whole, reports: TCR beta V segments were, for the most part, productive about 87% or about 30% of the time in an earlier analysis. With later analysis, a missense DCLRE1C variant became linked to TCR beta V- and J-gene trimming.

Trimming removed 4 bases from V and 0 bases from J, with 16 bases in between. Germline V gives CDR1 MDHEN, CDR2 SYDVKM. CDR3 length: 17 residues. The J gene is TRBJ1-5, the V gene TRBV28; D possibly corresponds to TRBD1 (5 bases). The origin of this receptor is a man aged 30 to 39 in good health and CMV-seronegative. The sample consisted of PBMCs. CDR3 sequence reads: CASSSTDSAYSNQPQHF. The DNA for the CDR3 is TGTGCCAGCAGTTCAACCGACAGTGCTTATAGCAATCAGCCCCAGCATTTT. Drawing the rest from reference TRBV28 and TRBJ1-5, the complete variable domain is DVKVTQSSRYLVKRTGEKVFLECVQDMDHENMFWYRQDPGLGLRLIYFSYDVKMKEKGDIPEGYSVSREKKERFSLILESASTNQTSMYLCASSSTDSAYSNQPQHFGDGTRLSIL.